A single sample gave rise to the 20 T cell receptor beta chains below, sequenced in a study of human T cells and chemical hapten exposure. TCRdb ran MiXCR on the RACE reads and lists one entry per CDR3 protein. This sample has about 84,000 distinct CDR3 sequences, with 10% to 13% found just once. The time point denotes: patch test 3, about 24 weeks after DPC sensitization. The treatment denotes: therapeutic diphenylcyclopropenone sensitization with weekly scalp DPC. The sample consisted of whole blood, taken in connection with sensitization to the hapten diphenylcyclopropenone (DPC). These receptor sequences come from a woman aged 45-65 years with alopecia areata. Some clones in this sample may be carry-over from other donors' samples.

This clonotype was observed a few times. The gene calls are TRBV2 and TRBJ2-3; D gene uncertain. This CDR3 contains 13 residues. The germline V gene has CDR1 SNHLY and CDR2 FYNNEI. Trimming left V 2 bases short and J 4 bases short, with 7 bases between. CDR3 sequence (DNA): TGTGCCAGCAGTGAAAGGTTCTCAGATACGCAGTATTTT. Encoded protein: CASSERFSDTQYF.

This clonotype was picked up a small number of times. The V gene is TRBV29-1, the J gene TRBJ2-7; unclear D gene. Germline V gene sequence: CDR1 SQVTM, CDR2 ANQGSEA. The CDR3 length is 14 residues. Trimming left V 4 bases short and J 2 bases short, with 15 bases between. The chain's CDR3 is CSVAKELLPYEQYF. The CDR3 nucleotides read TGCAGCGTTGCGAAGGAACTTCTCCCCTACGAGCAGTACTTC.

This clonotype was observed at least ten times. The CDR3 loop reads CASNLGSYTQYF. CDR3 nucleotides: TGTGCCAGCAACTTAGGCAGTTATACGCAGTATTTT. V usage is TRBV12-3 or TRBV12-4 and J usage is TRBJ2-3; D is ambiguous. V lost 7 bases and J 7 bases, leaving 12 bases between the germline ends. CDR3 length: 12 residues.

Many counts were recorded for this clonotype. J is TRBJ2-3 and V is TRBV25-1; 12 bases fit TRBD2. Germline-derived CDR1 and CDR2 are MGHDK and SYGVNS. CDR3 size: 16 residues. The V and J ends lost 3 bases and 4 bases, in that order; junction bases with no gene match: 5. The CDR3 DNA follows: TGTGCCAGCAGTGAGCCGACTAGCGGGAGCCCAGATACGCAGTATTTT. Residues: CASSEPTSGSPDTQYF.

This clonotype has a single count. This rearrangement joins TRBV29-1 to TRBJ1-5, with a possible D match to TRBD1 (5 bases). Trimming took off 7 bases at V and 6 bases at J, with 19 bases between the two ends. Looked up from germline, CDR1 is SQVTM and CDR2 is ANQGSEA. The CDR3 contains 14 residues. CDR3 residues: CSAGGTGGIQPQHF. CDR3 DNA: TGCAGCGCTGGGGGGACCGGAGGGATTCAGCCCCAGCATTTT.

The rearrangement links TRBV25-1 to TRBJ2-1; 13 bases fit TRBD2. The germline CDR1 and CDR2 sequences are MGHDK and SYGVNS. The junction had 4 bases not matched to a gene; V was cut back by 8 bases and J by 6 bases. This CDR3 spans 14 amino acids. The CDR3 loop is CASRTSGSSNEQFF. CDR3 bases: TGTGCCAGCCGGACTAGCGGGAGTTCCAATGAGCAGTTCTTC.

The DNA of the CDR3 is TGTGCCAGCAGCTCCTTTACGACGGGGAACTATGGCTACACCTTC. Translating it yields CASSSFTTGNYGYTF. This chain joins TRBV7-9 and TRBJ1-2; the D is unclear. The CDR3 consists of 15 residues. Trimming stripped 4 bases from V and 2 bases from J, with 14 bases between. In germline, CDR1 is SEHNR, CDR2 FQNEAQ (reference sequence).

This clonotype was observed a handful of times. This chain uses TRBV11-1 with TRBJ2-3; 9 nucleotides match TRBD1. Looked up from germline, CDR1 is SGHAT and CDR2 is FQDESV (reference sequence). This CDR3 region has 16 residues. Germline trimming cut 4 bases from V and 2 bases from J; bases unmatched to any gene: 7. CDR3 in amino acids: CASSSGTGLATDTQYF. The DNA for the CDR3 is TGTGCCAGCAGCTCAGGGACAGGGCTGGCCACAGATACGCAGTATTTT.

This clonotype was counted at least ten times. The chain recombines TRBV7-9 with TRBJ1-3; no reliable D call. V gave up 5 bases and J gave up 6 bases, with 5 bases separating them. Germline V gives CDR1 SEHNR, CDR2 FQNEAQ (reference sequence). The CDR3 is 11 amino acids. The CDR3 is CASSPQNTIYF. The CDR3 region has the DNA TGTGCCAGCAGCCCTCAAAACACCATATATTTT.

A word on this clonotype: A much larger clone is a single base away; this may be a read error. This sequence joins TRBV5-1 and TRBJ2-3, with D unresolved. Germline CDR1 SGHRS, CDR2 YFSETQ. CDR3 length equals 14 residues. The CDR3 DNA follows: TGCGCCAACAGCTTGGGCAGGACCACAGATACGCAGTATTTT. It specifies CANSLGRTTDTQYF.

The genes are TRBV5-1 and TRBJ2-7; TRBD2 matches at 9 bases. Germline trimming cut 2 bases from V and 6 bases from J; bases unmatched to any gene: 9. Germline V lookup: CDR1 SGHRS, CDR2 YFSETQ. The CDR3 is 15 residues long. The CDR3 DNA follows: TGCGCCAGCAGCTTCTCCGCGGGGGGGCCATCCGAGCAGTACTTC. As protein: CASSFSAGGPSEQYF.

This chain uses TRBV4-2 with TRBJ2-7; 9 bases match TRBD2. The CDR3 is 16 residues long. Germline CDR1 LGHNA, CDR2 YNFKEQ. V shed 0 bases and J 7 bases; nucleotides not matched to a gene: 10. CDR3 amino acids: CASSQDEVAGVEEQYF. Here the CDR3 DNA reads TGTGCCAGCAGCCAAGATGAAGTAGCGGGAGTGGAAGAGCAGTACTTC.

This chain links TRBV19 with TRBJ2-7; TRBD1 aligns across 8 bases. The junction had 6 bases not matched to a gene; V was cut back by 3 bases and J by 5 bases. The CDR3 loop spans 14 amino acids. Germline V gives CDR1 LNHDA, CDR2 SQIVND (reference sequence). This CDR3 is CASSIGQGAHEQYF. The CDR3 DNA is TGTGCCAGTAGTATCGGACAGGGTGCCCACGAGCAGTACTTC. The full variable domain, in which reference TRBV19 and TRBJ2-7 provide the parts outside the CDR3, is DGGITQSPKYLFRKEGQNVTLSCEQNLNHDAMYWYRQDPGQGLRLIYYSQIVNDFQKGDIAEGYSVSREKKESFPLTVTSAQKNPTAFYLCASSIGQGAHEQYFGPGTRLTVT.

V gene TRBV7-9 combines with J gene TRBJ1-1; a weak D match, TRBD1 (5 bases). The germline V and J ends were trimmed by 2 bases and 0 bases, with 7 bases remaining between them. From germline, CDR1 is SEHNR and CDR2 FQNEAQ (reference sequence). The CDR3 totals 14 residues. CDR3 region: CASSLTGVNTEAFF. The CDR3, as DNA: TGTGCCAGCAGCTTAACAGGTGTGAACACTGAAGCTTTCTTT.

This clonotype has a handful of counts. This chain's CDR3 is CASKDLYEQYF. CDR3 bases: TGTGCCAGCAAGGATCTCTACGAGCAGTACTTC. The rearrangement joins TRBV6-2 or TRBV6-3 to TRBJ2-7; D unclear. Germline CDR1 reads MNHEY; CDR2 reads SVGEGT. The CDR3 contains 11 residues. V lost 7 bases and J lost 3, with 7 bases in between.

This rearrangement joins TRBV7-2 to TRBJ2-2, with a weak D call TRBD2 (5 bases). Germline values: CDR1 SGHTA, CDR2 FQGNSA. V dropped 2 bases and J dropped 1 base, with 8 bases sitting between them. The length of the CDR3 is 15 residues. CDR3 nucleotides: TGTGCCAGCAGCTTACGACTACAGAACACCGGGGAGCTGTTTTTT. It translates to CASSLRLQNTGELFF.

The table lists this clonotype with many counts. The J gene is TRBJ2-3, the V gene TRBV20-1; tentative D call: TRBD1 (6 bases). The CDR3 is made up of 14 amino acids. The ends were cut back, 4 bases at V and 0 bases at J, with 11 bases in the middle. The germline CDR1 and CDR2 sequences are DFQATT and SNEGSKA (reference sequence). In DNA form, the CDR3 reads TGCAGTGCTACCTCTCAGGGGAGCACAGATACGCAGTATTTT. Translating gives CSATSQGSTDTQYF.

This clonotype was observed a handful of times. V and J are TRBV19 and TRBJ2-7; the D gene could be TRBD1 or TRBD2 (5 bases each). Germline values: CDR1 LNHDA, CDR2 SQIVND (reference sequence). Trimming removed 3 bases from V and 6 bases from J, with 21 bases in between. The length of the CDR3 is 16 residues. CDR3 sequence reads: CASSMVRGTIPGEQYF. The CDR3 DNA follows: TGTGCCAGTAGTATGGTCCGAGGGACGATTCCTGGCGAGCAGTACTTC.

This clonotype was observed a few times. The CDR3 DNA reads TGTGCCAGCAGTTTAAGCGGAGCCTACAATGAGCAGTTCTTC. It yields the protein CASSLSGAYNEQFF. The chain carries TRBV27 and TRBJ2-1; weak D call: TRBD2 (5 bases). CDR1 is MNHEY and CDR2 is SMNVEV in the germline V gene (reference sequence). Trimming stripped 2 bases from V and 2 bases from J, with 7 bases between. The CDR3 has 14 residues.

This clonotype was observed many times. The CDR3 loop is CATSSGTSARSYNEQFF. CDR3 in DNA: TGTGCCACCAGCAGCGGGACTAGCGCTCGCTCCTACAATGAGCAGTTCTTC. The chain recombines TRBV15 with TRBJ2-1; TRBD2 matches at 10 bases. J lost 0 bases, V lost 3 bases, and 5 bases had no gene match. CDR1 and CDR2 from the germline V gene are LNHNV and YYDKDF (reference sequence). This CDR3 is 17 amino acids long.